One and the same sample provided the 9 T cell receptor beta chains below, sequenced in a study of T cells after yellow fever vaccination. MiXCR, applied by TCRdb to the 5' RACE reads, yields one record per CDR3 protein. Of roughly 400,000 distinct CDR3 sequences in the sample, 18% were seen once. The material was PBMCs, obtained before the yellow fever booster vaccination. The receptors were sampled from a man younger than 35 who received the YFV17D yellow fever vaccine.

This clonotype was counted a few times. The gene calls are TRBV7-9 and TRBJ2-7; 8 bases align to TRBD1. The CDR3 has 12 amino acids. J lost 11 bases, V lost 5 bases, and 8 bases had no gene match. Per germline, CDR1 SEHNR and CDR2 FQNEAQ (reference sequence). In DNA, the CDR3 is TGTGCCAGCAGCGCCGGGACAGGCGACAAGTACGTC. It specifies CASSAGTGDKYV.

This clonotype showed up just a few times. CDR3: CASSPLVNTEAFF. CDR3 bases: TGTGCCAGCTCACCACTAGTGAACACTGAAGCTTTCTTT. This chain connects TRBV18 to TRBJ1-1; D unresolved. From germline, CDR1 is KGHSH and CDR2 LQKENI. V lost 1 base and J 0 bases, leaving 3 bases between the germline ends. The CDR3 totals 13 residues. Full variable domain (remainder filled in from reference TRBV18 and TRBJ1-1): NAGVMQNPRHLVRRRGQEARLRCSPMKGHSHVYWYRQLPEEGLKFMVYLQKENIIDESGMPKERFSAEFPKEGPSILRIQQVVRGDSAAYFCASSPLVNTEAFFGQGTRLTVV.

V is TRBV4-1 and J is TRBJ1-1, with a weak D call TRBD1 (6 bases). V gave up 2 bases and J gave up 1 base, with 8 bases separating them. Germline assignment: CDR1 MGHRA and CDR2 YSYEKL. This CDR3 is 14 amino acids long. The CDR3 nucleotides read TGCGCCAGCAGCCAACAACAGGGGAACACTGAAGCTTTCTTT. Protein sequence: CASSQQQGNTEAFF.

This clonotype was seen a handful of times. This rearrangement joins TRBV9 to TRBJ2-3; D uncertain. This CDR3 comprises 16 residues. The germline CDR1 and CDR2 sequences are SGDLS and YYNGEE. V was pared by 5 bases and J by 2 bases, with 18 bases between. CDR3 region: CASSRDSRRLTDTQYF. DNA for the CDR3: TGTGCCAGCAGTCGAGACTCACGTCGGCTCACAGATACGCAGTATTTT.

Here the CDR3 reads CASSVWGASTDTQYF. The CDR3 DNA sequence: TGTGCCAGCAGTGTATGGGGGGCTAGCACAGATACGCAGTATTTT. The gene calls are TRBV6-5 and TRBJ2-3; D may correspond to TRBD1 or TRBD2 (6 bases each). CDR1 is MNHEY, CDR2 SVGAGI, per germline. This CDR3 comprises 15 residues. V lost 5 bases, J lost 0 bases, and 12 bases lay in between.

The chain joins TRBV10-3 to TRBJ2-2, with TRBD2 as a possible D gene (5 bases). The ends were cut back, 4 bases at V and 5 bases at J, with 14 bases in the middle. Germline V gene data show CDR1 as ENHRY and CDR2 as SYGVKD. The CDR3 runs to 15 residues. CDR3 DNA: TGTGCCATCAGTGGTTCCCGGTCGGGGACCGGGGAGCTGTTTTTT. This translates into CAISGSRSGTGELFF.

This sequence joins TRBV5-1 and TRBJ2-3, with no clear D. Trimming took off 0 bases at V and 4 bases at J, with 15 bases between the two ends. The germline CDR1 and CDR2 sequences are SGHRS and YFSETQ. The CDR3 runs 16 residues. In nucleotides, the CDR3 is TGCGCCAGCAGCTTGGGGGTAGCAATGATGGCAGATACGCAGTATTTT. Translated: CASSLGVAMMADTQYF.

This clonotype was found many times. The chain has TRBV7-2 and TRBJ2-1, with 9 bases matching TRBD2. The CDR3 loop spans 16 amino acids. The J segment lost 4 bases and the V segment lost 1 base, leaving 5 bases of the junction unmatched. Germline loops: CDR1 SGHTA, CDR2 FQGNSA. The CDR3 sequence: CASSLVRGGQYNEQFF. CDR3 nucleotide sequence: TGTGCCAGCAGCTTAGTGCGGGGGGGCCAATACAATGAGCAGTTCTTC.

The chain recombines TRBV6-5 with TRBJ1-2; TRBD1 might be the D (6 bases). The V gene lost 6 bases and the J gene lost 8 bases, with 16 bases spanning the gap. Germline V lookup: CDR1 MNHEY, CDR2 SVGAGI. The CDR3 contains 13 residues. The CDR3 sequence is CASRSPGAEGYTF. In nucleotides, the CDR3 is TGTGCCAGCAGATCCCCGGGGGCCGAGGGCTACACCTTC.